This section outlines one T cell receptor beta chain sequence together with its context. V was clipped by 4 bases and J by 8 bases, with 14 bases between them. Germline CDR1 is SNHLY and CDR2 is FYNNEI. The CDR3 covers 13 residues. This record belongs to a study of blood T cell repertoires in COVID-19. Study-level information: COVID-19 samples, acute and convalescent, were from the United States, Italy and Spain.

Sequencing was performed with immunoSEQ multiplex PCR; in TCRdb, only in-frame clones are kept and a portion is missing. The sample lists over 85,000 clones, more than 75% seen once, with around 4.5% in the top ten. Sequencing was carried out using peripheral blood. This chain connects TRBV2 to TRBJ1-2, with a weak D call TRBD1 (5 bases). The sequence came from a woman at least 80 years old with acute or convalescent COVID-19. The CDR3 nucleotides are TGTGCCAGCAGTGTGGCGGGGGAGGGAGGCTACACCTTC. The encoded protein is CASSVAGEGGYTF.